These 20 T cell receptor beta chains originate from one sample sequenced in a study of technical replicates of blood from a handful of donors. Assay used: immunoSEQ multiplex PCR; TCRdb lists only in-frame clones, some missing. The sample records about 50,000 clones, about 93% being singletons. Sequenced sample: PBMCs. These receptors were taken from a human donor in good health. Some clones in this sample may be carry-over from other donors' samples.

V gene TRBV6-4 combines with J gene TRBJ2-2; TRBD1 matches at 8 bases. Germline loops: CDR1 MRHNA, CDR2 SNTAGT. The CDR3 extends over 15 amino acids. J gave up 5 bases and V 0 bases, and 2 bases lay outside the gene matches. The chain's CDR3 is CASSDSRGHTGELFF. The CDR3 coding sequence is TGTGCCAGCAGTGACTCCAGGGGGCATACCGGGGAGCTGTTTTTT.

The chain carries TRBV5-4 and TRBJ2-7, with 9 bases fitting TRBD2. Germline values: CDR1 SGHNT, CDR2 YYREEE (reference sequence). The CDR3 is made up of 13 amino acids. J lost 6 bases, V lost 4 bases, and 5 bases had no gene match. CDR3 DNA: TGTGCCAGCAGCCTTGGGACTAGCAGCGAGCAGTACTTC. Its translation: CASSLGTSSEQYF.

The chain carries TRBV7-9 and TRBJ2-5; 15 bases are shared with TRBD2. Per germline, CDR1 SEHNR and CDR2 FQNEAQ (reference sequence). This CDR3 region has 16 residues. V shed 6 bases and J 5 bases; nucleotides not matched to a gene: 7. In nucleotides, the CDR3 is TGTGCCAGCAGGCCGGGACTAGCGGGGGGCTCTGAGACCCAGTACTTC. Protein: CASRPGLAGGSETQYF.

The chain is built from TRBV9 and TRBJ2-4; 14 nucleotides match TRBD2. CDR1 is SGDLS, CDR2 YYNGEE, per germline. With 4 bases clipped from V and 4 bases from J, the junction kept 4 bases outside the gene matches. The CDR3 length is 16 residues. Written as DNA, the CDR3 is TGTGCCAGCAGCCCGGGACTAGCGGGGGCGAAAAACATTCAGTACTTC. It encodes CASSPGLAGAKNIQYF.

V usage is TRBV19 and J usage is TRBJ1-5, with a tentative D call TRBD1 (6 bases). Germline V gene data show CDR1 as LNHDA and CDR2 as SQIVND (reference sequence). V was shortened by 6 bases and J by 4 bases, with 13 bases between the two germline ends. The CDR3 runs 14 residues. This CDR3 reads CASSRTANNQPQHF. DNA of the CDR3: TGTGCCAGTAGCCGGACAGCCAATAATCAGCCCCAGCATTTT.

This chain joins TRBV4-1 and TRBJ2-1; D gene ambiguous. Per germline, CDR1 MGHRA and CDR2 YSYEKL. The CDR3 runs to 15 residues. The ends were cut back, 1 base at V and 0 bases at J, with 7 bases in the middle. Here the CDR3 reads CASSQGPSSYNEQFF. DNA of the CDR3: TGCGCCAGCAGCCAAGGTCCGAGCTCCTACAATGAGCAGTTCTTC.

The chain joins TRBV5-6 to TRBJ1-2, with 8 positions matching TRBD1. The ends lost 1 base at V and 6 bases at J; junction bases unmatched: 11. The germline V gene has CDR1 SGHDT and CDR2 YYEEEE. The CDR3 has 16 residues. In nucleotides, the CDR3 is TGTGCCAGCAGCTTGTTACGGACAGGGAATCTTCATGGCTACACCTTC. This sequence encodes CASSLLRTGNLHGYTF.

V is TRBV6-6 and J is TRBJ1-6; 7 nucleotides align to TRBD1. This CDR3 region has 13 residues. The junction had 6 bases not matched to a gene; V was cut back by 4 bases and J by 12 bases. Germline CDR1 MNHNY, CDR2 SVGAGI (reference sequence). The CDR3 reads CASSSGQSLPLHF. DNA of the CDR3: TGTGCCAGCAGTTCGGGACAGAGTCTACCCCTCCACTTT.

Concerning this clone: The junction differs from germline at one of its ends, possibly a read error. This chain uses TRBV29-1 with TRBJ1-3, with TRBD1 identical over 9 bases. Germline loops: CDR1 SQVTM, CDR2 ANQGSEA. The CDR3 covers 15 residues. This chain's CDR3 is CSVEGTGTGGNTIYF. For the CDR3, the DNA is TGCAGCGTGGAAGGAACCGGGACAGGGGGAAACACCATATATTTT.

The chain has TRBV6-6 and TRBJ2-5; maybe TRBD1 (5 bases). Germline V gene data show CDR1 as MNHNY and CDR2 as SVGAGI (reference sequence). V was clipped by 5 bases and J by 5 bases, with 12 bases between them. This CDR3 spans 13 amino acids. The CDR3 DNA follows: TGTGCCAGCAGTCCCTTTGGGGCGGAGACCCAGTACTTC. Encoded protein: CASSPFGAETQYF.

The V and J genes are TRBV19 and TRBJ2-1, with 13 bases matching TRBD2. This CDR3 region has 16 residues. Germline V lookup: CDR1 LNHDA, CDR2 SQIVND (reference sequence). J gave up 0 bases and V 4 bases, and 0 bases lay outside the gene matches. Here the CDR3 reads CASSRTSGSSYNEQFF. The CDR3 nucleotides are TGTGCCAGTAGTAGGACTAGCGGGAGCTCCTACAATGAGCAGTTCTTC.

The chain joins TRBV7-7 to TRBJ2-5; 7 bases map to TRBD1. V lost 5 bases, J lost 7 bases, and 7 bases stayed unmatched. Germline CDR1 and CDR2: SSHAT and FNYEAQ (reference sequence). The CDR3 is made up of 13 amino acids. In nucleotides, the CDR3 is TGTGCCAGCAGCGAGGGGGCGTTCGTGACCCAGTACTTC. Encoded protein: CASSEGAFVTQYF.

The chain links TRBV5-4 to TRBJ1-2; 12 bases align to TRBD1. V shed 4 bases, J shed 7 bases, and the junction held 8 bases outside the gene matches. This CDR3 has 15 amino acids. Germline assignment: CDR1 SGHNT and CDR2 YYREEE (reference sequence). The CDR3 is CASSRDRGPIGGYTF. The CDR3 DNA is TGTGCCAGCAGCCGGGACAGGGGGCCCATCGGTGGCTACACCTTC.

This chain connects TRBV11-1 to TRBJ2-3; 9 nucleotides match TRBD2. Germline V lookup: CDR1 SGHAT, CDR2 FQDESV (reference sequence). This CDR3 contains 15 residues. V lost 8 bases, J lost 8 bases, and 14 bases stayed unmatched. CDR3 protein: CASGTSSGTRLTQYF. CDR3 bases: TGTGCCAGCGGTACCTCTAGCGGGACTCGTCTTACGCAGTATTTT.

The chain uses TRBV5-1 and TRBJ2-3, with D perhaps TRBD2 (6 bases). The CDR3 is 12 amino acids. V dropped 5 bases and J dropped 6 bases, with 10 bases sitting between them. CDR1 SGHRS and CDR2 YFSETQ come from the germline V gene. This chain's CDR3 is CASSVSGDTQYF. In DNA form, the CDR3 reads TGCGCCAGCAGTGTAAGCGGGGATACGCAGTATTTT.

The table lists this clone with a count of one. CDR3 DNA: TGTGCCAGCAGTATACAGACGCGATACGAGCAGTACTTC. It yields the protein CASSIQTRYEQYF. The rearrangement joins TRBV6-6 to TRBJ2-7, with D unclear. The germline gives CDR1 MNHNY, CDR2 SVGAGI (reference sequence). Trimming took 5 bases from V and 4 from J, leaving 12 bases between them. This CDR3 region has 13 residues.

The V gene is TRBV6-6, the J gene TRBJ1-5; perhaps TRBD1 as D (6 bases). Trimming took 0 bases from V and 7 from J, leaving 13 bases between them. The CDR3 totals 15 residues. Germline V gene data show CDR1 as MNHNY and CDR2 as SVGAGI (reference sequence). The CDR3, as DNA: TGTGCCAGCAGTTACTCCCCTGGGACACCCCAGCCCCAGCATTTT. It codes for CASSYSPGTPQPQHF.

The chain combines TRBV5-4 with TRBJ1-4; unclear D gene. The CDR3 length is 14 residues. Trimming shortened V by 4 bases and J by 7 bases, and 14 bases separated the two germline ends. Germline V gene sequence: CDR1 SGHNT, CDR2 YYREEE (reference sequence). The CDR3 nucleotides read TGTGCCAGCAGCATTGCGGCTCTTGGTGAAAAACTGTTTTTT. This encodes CASSIAALGEKLFF.

The chain has TRBV2 and TRBJ2-7, with 10 nucleotides matching TRBD2. The CDR3 has 13 residues. Unmatched junction bases numbered 6, after V lost 7 bases and J lost 6 bases. Germline CDR1 reads SNHLY; CDR2 reads FYNNEI. As DNA, the CDR3 is TGTGCCAGCACCCTAGCGGGAGTTGTCGAGCAGTACTTC. It translates to CASTLAGVVEQYF.

The gene calls are TRBV5-6 and TRBJ1-1; tentatively, D is TRBD1 (5 bases). Trimming took 7 bases from V and 1 from J, leaving 17 bases between them. The CDR3 is made up of 15 amino acids. The V gene's germline CDR1 is SGHDT and CDR2 YYEEEE. DNA for the CDR3: TGTGCCAGCTACCGCGCGGGGGTTGGGAACACTGAAGCTTTCTTT. Its protein is CASYRAGVGNTEAFF.